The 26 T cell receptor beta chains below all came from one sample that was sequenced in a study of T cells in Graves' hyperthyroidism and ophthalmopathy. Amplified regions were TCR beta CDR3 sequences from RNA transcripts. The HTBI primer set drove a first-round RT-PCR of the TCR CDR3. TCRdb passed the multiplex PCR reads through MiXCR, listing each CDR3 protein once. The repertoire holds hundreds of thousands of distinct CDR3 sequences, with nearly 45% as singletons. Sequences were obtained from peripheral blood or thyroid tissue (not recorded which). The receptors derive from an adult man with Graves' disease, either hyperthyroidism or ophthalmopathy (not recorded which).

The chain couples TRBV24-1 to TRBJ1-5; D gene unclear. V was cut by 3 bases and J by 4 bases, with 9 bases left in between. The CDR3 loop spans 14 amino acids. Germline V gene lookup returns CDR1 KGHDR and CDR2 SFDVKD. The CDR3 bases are TGTGCCACCAGTGATGTCGGACCTAATCAGCCCCAGCATTTT. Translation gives CATSDVGPNQPQHF.

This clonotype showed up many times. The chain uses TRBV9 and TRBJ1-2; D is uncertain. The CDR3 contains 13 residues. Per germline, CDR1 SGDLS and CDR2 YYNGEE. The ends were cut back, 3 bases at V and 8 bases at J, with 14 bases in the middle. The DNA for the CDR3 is TGTGCCAGCAGCGGGCGACGGATCGAAGGCTACACCTTC. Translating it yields CASSGRRIEGYTF.

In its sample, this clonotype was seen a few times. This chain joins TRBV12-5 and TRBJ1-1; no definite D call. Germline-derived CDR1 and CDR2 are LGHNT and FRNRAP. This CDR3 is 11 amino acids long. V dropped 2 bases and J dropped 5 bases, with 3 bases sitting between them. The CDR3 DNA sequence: TGTGCTAGTGGTTTGCGGACTGAAGCTTTCTTT. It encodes CASGLRTEAFF. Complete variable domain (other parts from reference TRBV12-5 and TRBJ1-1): DARVTQTPRHKVTEMGQEVTMRCQPILGHNTVFWYRQTMMQGLELLAYFRNRAPLDDSGMPKDRFSAEMPDATLATLKIQPSEPRDSAVYFCASGLRTEAFFGQGTRLTVV.

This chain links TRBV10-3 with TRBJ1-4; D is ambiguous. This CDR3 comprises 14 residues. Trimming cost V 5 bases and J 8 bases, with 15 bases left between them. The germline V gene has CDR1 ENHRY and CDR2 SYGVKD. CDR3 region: CAISLDTAGEKLFF. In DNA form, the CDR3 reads TGTGCCATCAGTCTAGATACTGCGGGAGAAAAACTGTTTTTT.

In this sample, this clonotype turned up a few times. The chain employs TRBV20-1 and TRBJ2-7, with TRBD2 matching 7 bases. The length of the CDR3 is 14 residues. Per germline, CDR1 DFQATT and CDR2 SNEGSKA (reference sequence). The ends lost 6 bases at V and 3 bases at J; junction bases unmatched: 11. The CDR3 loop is CSASPGGSIYEQYF. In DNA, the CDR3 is TGCAGTGCCAGCCCAGGCGGGAGTATCTACGAGCAGTACTTC.

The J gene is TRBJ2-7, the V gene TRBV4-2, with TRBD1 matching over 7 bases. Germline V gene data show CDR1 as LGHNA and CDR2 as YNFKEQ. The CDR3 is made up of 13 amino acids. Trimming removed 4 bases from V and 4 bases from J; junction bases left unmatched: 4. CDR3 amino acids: CASSPLTGYEQYF. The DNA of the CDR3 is TGTGCCAGCAGCCCTCTGACAGGGTACGAGCAGTACTTC.

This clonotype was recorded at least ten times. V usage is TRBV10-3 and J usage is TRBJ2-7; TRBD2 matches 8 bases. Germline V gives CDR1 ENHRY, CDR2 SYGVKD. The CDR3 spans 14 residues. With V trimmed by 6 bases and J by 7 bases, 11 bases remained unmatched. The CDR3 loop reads CAIRAAGAMREQYF. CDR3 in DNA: TGTGCCATCAGGGCAGCGGGAGCGATGAGGGAGCAGTACTTC.

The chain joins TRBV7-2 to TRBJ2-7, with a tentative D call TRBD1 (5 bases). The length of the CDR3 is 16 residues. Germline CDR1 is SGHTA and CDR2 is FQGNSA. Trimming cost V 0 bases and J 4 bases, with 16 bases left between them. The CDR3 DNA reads TGTGCCAGCAGCTTAGCCCAGGGTGGTTTAGGGTACGAGCAGTACTTC. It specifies CASSLAQGGLGYEQYF.

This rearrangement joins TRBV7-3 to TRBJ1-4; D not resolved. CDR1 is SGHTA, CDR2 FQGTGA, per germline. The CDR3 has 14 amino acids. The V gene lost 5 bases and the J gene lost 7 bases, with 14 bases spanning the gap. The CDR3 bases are TGTGCCAGCAGCCCCACGCGCCGGGTTGAAAAACTGTTTTTT. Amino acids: CASSPTRRVEKLFF.

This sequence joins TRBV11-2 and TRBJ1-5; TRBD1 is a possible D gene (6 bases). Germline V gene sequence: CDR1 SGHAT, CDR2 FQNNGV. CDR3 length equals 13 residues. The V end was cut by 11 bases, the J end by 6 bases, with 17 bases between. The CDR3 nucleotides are TGTGCCCAGATGGGGGGGCGCCGTCAGCCCCAGCATTTT. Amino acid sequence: CAQMGGRRQPQHF.

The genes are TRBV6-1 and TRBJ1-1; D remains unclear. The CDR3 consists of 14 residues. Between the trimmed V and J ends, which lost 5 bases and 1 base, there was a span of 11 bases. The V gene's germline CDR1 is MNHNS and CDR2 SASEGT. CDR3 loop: CASSTIAPNTEAFF. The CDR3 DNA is TGTGCCAGCAGTACCATCGCCCCGAACACTGAAGCTTTCTTT.

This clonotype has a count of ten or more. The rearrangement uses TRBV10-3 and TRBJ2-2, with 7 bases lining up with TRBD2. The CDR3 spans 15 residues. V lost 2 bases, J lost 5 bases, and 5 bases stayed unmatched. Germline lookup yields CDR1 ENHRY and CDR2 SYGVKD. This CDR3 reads CAISEGAGLTGELFF. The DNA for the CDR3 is TGTGCCATCAGTGAGGGAGCGGGATTGACCGGGGAGCTGTTTTTT.

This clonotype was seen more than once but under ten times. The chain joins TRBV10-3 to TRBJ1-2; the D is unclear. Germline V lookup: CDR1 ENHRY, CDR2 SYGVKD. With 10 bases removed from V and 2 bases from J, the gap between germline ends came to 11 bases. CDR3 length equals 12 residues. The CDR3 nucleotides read TGTGCCAGCGGCGGAGGAAACTATGGCTACACCTTC. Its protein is CASGGGNYGYTF.

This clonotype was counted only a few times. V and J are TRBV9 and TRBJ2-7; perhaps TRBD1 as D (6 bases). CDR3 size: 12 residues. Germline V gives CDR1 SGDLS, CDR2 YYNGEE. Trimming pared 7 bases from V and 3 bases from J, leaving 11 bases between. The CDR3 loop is CASGGGHYEQYF. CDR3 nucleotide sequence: TGTGCCAGCGGGGGCGGACACTACGAGCAGTACTTC.

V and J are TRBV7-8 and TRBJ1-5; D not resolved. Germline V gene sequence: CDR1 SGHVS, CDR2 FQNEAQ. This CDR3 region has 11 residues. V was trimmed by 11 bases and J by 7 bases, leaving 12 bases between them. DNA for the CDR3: TGTGCCCTGGACGGTGGCCAGCCCCAGCATTTT. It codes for CALDGGQPQHF.

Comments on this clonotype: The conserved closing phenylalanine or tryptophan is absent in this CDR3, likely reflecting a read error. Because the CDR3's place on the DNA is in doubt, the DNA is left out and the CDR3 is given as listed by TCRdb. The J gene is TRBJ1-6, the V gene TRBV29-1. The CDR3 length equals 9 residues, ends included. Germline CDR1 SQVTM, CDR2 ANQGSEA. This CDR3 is CSVVGRPNY.

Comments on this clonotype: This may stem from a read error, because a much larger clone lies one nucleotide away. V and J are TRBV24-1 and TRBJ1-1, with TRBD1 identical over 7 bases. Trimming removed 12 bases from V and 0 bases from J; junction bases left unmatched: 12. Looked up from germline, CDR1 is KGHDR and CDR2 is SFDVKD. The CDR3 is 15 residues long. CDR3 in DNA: TGTGCCCCAACGGACAGGAGCCGAATGAACACTGAAGCTTTCTTT. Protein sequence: CAPTDRSRMNTEAFF.

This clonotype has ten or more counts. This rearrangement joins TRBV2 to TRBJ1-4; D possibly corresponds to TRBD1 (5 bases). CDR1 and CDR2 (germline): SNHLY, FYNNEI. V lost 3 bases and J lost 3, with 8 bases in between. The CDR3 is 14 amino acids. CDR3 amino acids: CASSDRGSNEKLFF. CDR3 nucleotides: TGTGCCAGCAGTGACCGGGGCTCTAATGAAAAACTGTTTTTT. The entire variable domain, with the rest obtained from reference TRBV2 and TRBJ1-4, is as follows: EPEVTQTPSHQVTQMGQEVILRCVPISNHLYFYWYRQILGQKVEFLVSFYNNEISEKSEIFDDQFSVERPDGSNFTLKIRSTKLEDSAMYFCASSDRGSNEKLFFGSGTQLSVL.

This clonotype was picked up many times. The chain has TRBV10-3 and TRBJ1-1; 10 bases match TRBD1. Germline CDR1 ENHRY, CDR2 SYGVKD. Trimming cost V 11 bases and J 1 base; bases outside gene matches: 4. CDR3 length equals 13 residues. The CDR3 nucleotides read TGTGCCTCGACAGGGGGCCGGAACACTGAAGCTTTCTTT. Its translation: CASTGGRNTEAFF.

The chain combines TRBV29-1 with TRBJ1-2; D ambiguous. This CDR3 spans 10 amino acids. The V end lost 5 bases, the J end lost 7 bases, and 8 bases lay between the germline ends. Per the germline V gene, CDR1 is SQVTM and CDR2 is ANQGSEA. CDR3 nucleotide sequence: TGCAGCGTTCGTCGGCTTGGCTACACCTTC. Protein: CSVRRLGYTF.

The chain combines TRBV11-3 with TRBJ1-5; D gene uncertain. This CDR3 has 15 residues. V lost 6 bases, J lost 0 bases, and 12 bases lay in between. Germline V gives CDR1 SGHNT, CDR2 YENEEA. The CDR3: CASSPWLASNQPQHF. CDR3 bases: TGTGCCAGCAGTCCTTGGCTCGCTAGCAATCAGCCCCAGCATTTT.

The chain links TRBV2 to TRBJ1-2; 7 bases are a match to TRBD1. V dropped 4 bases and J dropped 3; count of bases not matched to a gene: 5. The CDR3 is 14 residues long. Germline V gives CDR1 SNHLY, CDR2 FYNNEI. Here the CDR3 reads CASSGDRADYGYTF. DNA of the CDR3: TGTGCCAGCAGTGGAGACAGGGCGGACTATGGCTACACCTTC.

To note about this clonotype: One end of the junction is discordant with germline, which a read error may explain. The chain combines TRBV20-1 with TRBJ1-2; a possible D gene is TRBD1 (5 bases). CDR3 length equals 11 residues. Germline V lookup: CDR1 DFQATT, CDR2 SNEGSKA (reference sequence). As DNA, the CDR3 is TGCAGTGCTAGAGAATCGCCGGGGGACTACTTC. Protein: CSARESPGDYF.

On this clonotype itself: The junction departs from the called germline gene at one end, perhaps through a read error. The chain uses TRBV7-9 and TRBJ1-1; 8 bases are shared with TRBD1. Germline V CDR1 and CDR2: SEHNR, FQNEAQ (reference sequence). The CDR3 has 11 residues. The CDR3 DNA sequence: TGTGCCAGCAGCTTGGACAGGGAGGCGAACTTT. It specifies CASSLDREANF.

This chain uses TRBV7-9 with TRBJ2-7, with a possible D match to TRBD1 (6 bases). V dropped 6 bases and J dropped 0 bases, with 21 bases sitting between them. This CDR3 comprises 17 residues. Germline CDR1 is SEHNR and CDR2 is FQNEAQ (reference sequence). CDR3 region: CASSEWTGTFLSYEQYF. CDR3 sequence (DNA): TGTGCCAGCAGTGAGTGGACCGGGACATTCCTCTCCTACGAGCAGTACTTC.

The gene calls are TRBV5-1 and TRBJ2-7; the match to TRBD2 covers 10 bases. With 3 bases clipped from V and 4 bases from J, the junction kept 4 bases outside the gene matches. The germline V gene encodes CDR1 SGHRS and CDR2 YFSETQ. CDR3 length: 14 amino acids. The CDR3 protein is CASSSGTSVYEQYF. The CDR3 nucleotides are TGCGCCAGCAGCTCCGGGACTAGCGTTTACGAGCAGTACTTC.